This record looks at one T cell receptor beta chain sequence and its context. This entry belongs to a study of long-term antiretroviral therapy in people with HIV. Survey-level resolution applied to immunoSEQ assay v3.0. TCRdb's table, derived via immunoSEQ multiplex PCR, lists solely in-frame clones and lacks some. This table holds 15,000 to 20,000 clones, roughly 83% found once. Specimens retained about 0.85-11 million cryopreserved PBMC preceding DNA extraction. There are 14 residues in the CDR3. V lost 4 bases and J 3 bases, leaving 13 bases between the germline ends. Per the germline V gene, CDR1 is SGDLS and CDR2 is YYNGEE.

Specimen: unsorted PBMCs, collected 0.9 years after starting antiretroviral therapy. The receptor's source is a man in his late teens or twenties with HIV. The chain uses TRBV9 and TRBJ1-2; tentatively, D is TRBD1 (5 bases). The CDR3 DNA reads TGTGCCAGCAGCCTAGCAGGGAGCGACTATGGCTACACCTTC. Amino acids: CASSLAGSDYGYTF.